This T cell receptor (beta chain) was identified in a study of breast tumors, draining lymph nodes, adjacent tissues. Study-wide results and caveats: Findings are consistent with lymph node origin and intratumoral expansion of most tumor T cells. Tumor TCR diversity was below lymph nodes but above nontumor tissue. Tumor T cell lymph node origin was a supported hypothesis, not proven.

Axillary draining lymph nodes of breast cancer patients supplied the node samples. This clonotype was counted a few times. Its antigen is not identified. A junction boundary mismatches the germline segment, possibly from a read error. TCRdb re-analysed the multiplex PCR reads in MiXCR, keeping a single row per CDR3 protein. The profile shows 200,000 to 250,000 distinct CDR3 sequences, less than 40% of them singletons. The TCR comes from a female donor with breast cancer. Some clones in this sample may be carry-over from other donors' samples. The sequencing input was axillary lymph node tissue.

The CDR3 protein is CASSQAGGRGAYEQYF. CDR3 in DNA: TGTGCCAGCAGCCAAGCCGGGGGGCGGGGGGCCTACGAGCAGTACTTC. This chain uses TRBV5-1 with TRBJ2-7; TRBD2 aligns across 8 bases. This CDR3 is built from 16 residues. Germline V CDR1 and CDR2: SGHRS, YFSETQ.